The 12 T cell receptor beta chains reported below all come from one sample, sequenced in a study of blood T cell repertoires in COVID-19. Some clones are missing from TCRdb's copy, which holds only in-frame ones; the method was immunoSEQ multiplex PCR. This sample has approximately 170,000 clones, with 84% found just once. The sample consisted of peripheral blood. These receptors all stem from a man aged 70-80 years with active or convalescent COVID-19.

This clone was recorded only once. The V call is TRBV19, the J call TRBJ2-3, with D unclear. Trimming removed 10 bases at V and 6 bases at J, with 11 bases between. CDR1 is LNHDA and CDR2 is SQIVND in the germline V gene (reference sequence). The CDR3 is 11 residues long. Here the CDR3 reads CATSLLDTQYF. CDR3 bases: TGTGCCACCTCATTACTCGATACGCAGTATTTT. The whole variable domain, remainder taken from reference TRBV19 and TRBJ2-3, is DGGITQSPKYLFRKEGQNVTLSCEQNLNHDAMYWYRQDPGQGLRLIYYSQIVNDFQKGDIAEGYSVSREKKESFPLTVTSAQKNPTAFYLCATSLLDTQYFGPGTRLTVL.

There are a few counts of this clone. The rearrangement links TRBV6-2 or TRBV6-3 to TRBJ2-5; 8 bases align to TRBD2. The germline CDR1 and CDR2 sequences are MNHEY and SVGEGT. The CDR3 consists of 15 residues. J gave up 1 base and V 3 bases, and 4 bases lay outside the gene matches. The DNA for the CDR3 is TGTGCCAGCAGTTATCACACTAGCGGCCAAGAGACCCAGTACTTC. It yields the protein CASSYHTSGQETQYF.

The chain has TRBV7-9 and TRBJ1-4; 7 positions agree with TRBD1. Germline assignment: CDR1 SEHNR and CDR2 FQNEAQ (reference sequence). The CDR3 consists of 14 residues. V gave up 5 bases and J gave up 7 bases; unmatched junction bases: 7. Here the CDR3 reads CASSPTGFVEKLFF. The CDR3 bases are TGTGCCAGCAGCCCGACAGGGTTTGTTGAAAAACTGTTTTTT.

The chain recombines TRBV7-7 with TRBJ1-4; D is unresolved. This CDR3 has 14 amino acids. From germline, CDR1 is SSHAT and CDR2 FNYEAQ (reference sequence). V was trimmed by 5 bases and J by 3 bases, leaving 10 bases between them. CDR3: CASSRGGANEKLFF. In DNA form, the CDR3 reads TGTGCCAGCAGCCGGGGAGGAGCTAATGAAAAACTGTTTTTT.

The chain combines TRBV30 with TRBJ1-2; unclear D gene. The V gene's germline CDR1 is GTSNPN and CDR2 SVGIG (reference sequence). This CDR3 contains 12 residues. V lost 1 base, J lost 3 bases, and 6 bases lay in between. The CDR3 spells CAWSAGDYGYTF. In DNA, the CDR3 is TGTGCCTGGAGTGCTGGAGACTATGGCTACACCTTC.

Here the CDR3 DNA reads TGTGCCAGCAGCGACAGGGTCTCTGGAAACACCATATATTTT. As protein: CASSDRVSGNTIYF. This chain connects TRBV9 to TRBJ1-3; possibly TRBD1 for D (6 bases). Trimming shortened V by 3 bases and J by 0 bases, and 7 bases separated the two germline ends. The germline CDR1 and CDR2 sequences are SGDLS and YYNGEE. The CDR3 runs to 14 residues.

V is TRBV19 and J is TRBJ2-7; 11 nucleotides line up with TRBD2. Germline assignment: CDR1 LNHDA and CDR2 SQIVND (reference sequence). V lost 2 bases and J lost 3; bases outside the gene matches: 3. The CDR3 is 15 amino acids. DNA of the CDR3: TGTGCCAGTAGTATACTAGCGGGAGGTAACTACGAGCAGTACTTC. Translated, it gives CASSILAGGNYEQYF.

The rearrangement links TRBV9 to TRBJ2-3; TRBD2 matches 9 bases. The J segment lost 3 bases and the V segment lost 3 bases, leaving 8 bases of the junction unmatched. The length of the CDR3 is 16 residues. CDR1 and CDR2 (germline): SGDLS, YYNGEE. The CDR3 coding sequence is TGTGCCAGCAGCGGACGCATAGCGGGAGCGACAGATACGCAGTATTTT. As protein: CASSGRIAGATDTQYF.

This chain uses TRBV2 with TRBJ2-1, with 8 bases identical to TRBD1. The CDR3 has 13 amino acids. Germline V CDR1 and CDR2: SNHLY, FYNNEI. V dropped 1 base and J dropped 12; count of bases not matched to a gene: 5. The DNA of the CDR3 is TGTGCCAGCAGTGAAGGGGGACAGGTTAGGCAGTTCTTC. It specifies CASSEGGQVRQFF.

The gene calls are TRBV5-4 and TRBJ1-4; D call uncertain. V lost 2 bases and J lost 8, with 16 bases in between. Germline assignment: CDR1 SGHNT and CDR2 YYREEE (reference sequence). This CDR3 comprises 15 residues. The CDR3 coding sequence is TGTGCCAGCAGCTTTCCCGACGGGGAGAACGAAAAACTGTTTTTT. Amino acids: CASSFPDGENEKLFF.

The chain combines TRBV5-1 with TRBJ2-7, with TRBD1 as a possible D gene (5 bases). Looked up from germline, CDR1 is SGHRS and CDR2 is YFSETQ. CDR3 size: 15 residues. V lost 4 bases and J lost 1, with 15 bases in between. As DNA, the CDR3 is TGCGCCAGCAGCCCCTCGGGCAAGGGGTCCTACGAGCAGTACTTC. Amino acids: CASSPSGKGSYEQYF.

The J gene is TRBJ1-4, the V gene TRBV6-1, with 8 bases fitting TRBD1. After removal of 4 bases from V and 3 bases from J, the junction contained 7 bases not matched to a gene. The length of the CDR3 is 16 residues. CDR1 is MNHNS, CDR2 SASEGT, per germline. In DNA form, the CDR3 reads TGTGCCAGCAGTGCCCTCAGGGGGCGGTCTAATGAAAAACTGTTTTTT. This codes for CASSALRGRSNEKLFF.